A single sample is the source of the 26 T cell receptor beta chains below, sequenced in a study of control samples from healthy donors and cancer patients. Profiling relied on immunoSEQ multiplex PCR, and the TCRdb table lists in-frame clones only, not all of them. The sample shows 95,000 to 150,000 clones, more than 70% of them seen only once. The specimen sequenced was blood. The receptors derive from a man between 40 and 49 years old in good health.

The genes are TRBV24-1 and TRBJ1-6, with 10 bases lining up with TRBD1. CDR1 and CDR2 (germline): KGHDR, SFDVKD. The trim removed 3 bases at V and 6 bases at J, leaving 1 base unmatched. CDR3 length: 15 residues. The CDR3 sequence is CATSDRTGGNSPLHF. CDR3 coding DNA: TGTGCCACCAGTGATCGGACAGGGGGTAATTCACCCCTCCACTTT.

The chain is built from TRBV7-2 and TRBJ2-7; 9 bases map to TRBD1. There are 14 residues in the CDR3. V shed 3 bases and J 4 bases; nucleotides not matched to a gene: 4. Germline CDR1 SGHTA, CDR2 FQGNSA. CDR3 coding DNA: TGTGCCAGCAGCTTCGACAGGGGGTCTTACGAGCAGTACTTC. Translated: CASSFDRGSYEQYF.

This clone was seen a single time. The chain uses TRBV18 and TRBJ1-2; possibly TRBD1 for D (5 bases). Germline V CDR1 and CDR2: KGHSH, LQKENI. The CDR3 runs to 16 residues. V gave up 3 bases and J gave up 7 bases, with 21 bases separating them. The CDR3 reads CASSPNTGAQSAGYTF. The CDR3 region has the DNA TGTGCCAGCTCACCGAACACCGGGGCCCAGTCGGCTGGCTACACCTTC.

The chain links TRBV5-1 to TRBJ1-6; 7 bases line up with TRBD1. The trim removed 4 bases at V and 8 bases at J, leaving 6 bases unmatched. The germline V gene has CDR1 SGHRS and CDR2 YFSETQ. The CDR3 runs 14 residues. CDR3 nucleotide sequence: TGCGCCAGCAGCCCCAGGGGGTTGGATTCACCCCTCCACTTT. It specifies CASSPRGLDSPLHF.

This clone appeared a few times. In DNA, the CDR3 is TGCGCCAGCAGCCCAGACAGGGGGCCTCCGAACACTGAAGCTTTCTTT. Translated: CASSPDRGPPNTEAFF. The V and J genes are TRBV5-1 and TRBJ1-1; 10 positions match TRBD1. The CDR3 loop spans 16 amino acids. CDR1 and CDR2 (germline): SGHRS, YFSETQ. After removal of 4 bases from V and 1 base from J, the junction contained 7 bases not matched to a gene.

The chain joins TRBV24-1 to TRBJ1-4, with D perhaps TRBD1 (5 bases). Germline V CDR1 and CDR2: KGHDR, SFDVKD. V gave up 4 bases and J gave up 7 bases, with 15 bases separating them. This CDR3 is built from 15 residues. DNA of the CDR3: TGTGCCACCAGTGAGCCCCAACCCGGGGGTGAAAAACTGTTTTTT. This sequence encodes CATSEPQPGGEKLFF.

This clone is a singleton in its sample. V usage is TRBV6-5 and J usage is TRBJ2-1, with D possibly TRBD2 on 6 matching bases. This CDR3 is built from 15 residues. The germline CDR1 and CDR2 sequences are MNHEY and SVGAGI. Trimming left V 6 bases short and J 6 bases short, with 18 bases between. CDR3 protein: CASREGFLRGNEQFF. Here the CDR3 DNA reads TGTGCCAGCAGGGAGGGTTTTTTGAGGGGCAATGAGCAGTTCTTC.

The chain couples TRBV10-1 to TRBJ2-5; maybe TRBD1 (6 bases). Per the germline V gene, CDR1 is WNHNN and CDR2 is SYGVQD (reference sequence). Trimming pared 5 bases from V and 0 bases from J, leaving 13 bases between. CDR3 length: 15 residues. The CDR3 loop reads CASSPLDSNQETQYF. The DNA for the CDR3 is TGCGCCAGCAGTCCGCTGGACAGCAACCAAGAGACCCAGTACTTC.

This clone is a singleton in its sample. The chain recombines TRBV6-6 with TRBJ2-7; D might be TRBD1 (6 bases). Germline CDR1 is MNHNY and CDR2 is SVGAGI (reference sequence). The V end was cut by 5 bases, the J end by 3 bases, with 8 bases between. The CDR3 totals 12 residues. The CDR3 DNA reads TGTGCCAGCAGTCGGGACATCTACGAGCAGTACTTC. Amino acid sequence: CASSRDIYEQYF.

The chain links TRBV7-2 to TRBJ2-3; D may match TRBD1 or TRBD2 (5 bases each). The CDR3 extends over 15 amino acids. V was cut by 5 bases and J by 6 bases, with 18 bases left in between. Germline loops: CDR1 SGHTA, CDR2 FQGNSA. CDR3 bases: TGTGCCAGCAGCGTATACCGGGGCCAGCGGGATACGCAGTATTTT. It translates to CASSVYRGQRDTQYF.

The rearrangement uses TRBV10-3 and TRBJ2-7; 8 nucleotides agree with TRBD1. This CDR3 spans 15 amino acids. Trimming cost V 3 bases and J 0 bases; bases outside gene matches: 4. Germline CDR1 and CDR2: ENHRY and SYGVKD. The CDR3 sequence is CAISDPGGHSYEQYF. In nucleotides, the CDR3 is TGTGCCATCAGTGACCCAGGGGGCCACTCCTACGAGCAGTACTTC.

The table lists this clone with a few counts. V gene TRBV25-1 combines with J gene TRBJ2-7, with TRBD1 matching 7 bases. V lost 4 bases and J lost 0; bases outside the gene matches: 3. In germline, CDR1 is MGHDK, CDR2 SYGVNS. CDR3 length: 14 residues. The CDR3 DNA reads TGTGCCAGCAGTGTGGGACAGAGCTCCTACGAGCAGTACTTC. This sequence encodes CASSVGQSSYEQYF.

Only a few counts were recorded for this clone. This sample includes further DNA sequences coding for the same CDR3. The rearrangement joins TRBV24-1 to TRBJ1-3; D call uncertain. Germline V CDR1 and CDR2: KGHDR, SFDVKD. The CDR3 runs to 16 residues. Trimming removed 4 bases from V and 4 bases from J, with 16 bases in between. CDR3 bases: TGTGCCACCAGTGACCCCTGGACCGCCAACGGAAACACCATATATTTT. Encoded protein: CATSDPWTANGNTIYF.

This chain links TRBV6-1 with TRBJ1-5; D gene ambiguous. The germline V and J ends were trimmed by 1 base and 5 bases, with 12 bases remaining between them. Germline-derived CDR1 and CDR2 are MNHNS and SASEGT. CDR3 length: 15 residues. The CDR3 is CASSEEEAGHQPQHF. DNA of the CDR3: TGTGCCAGCAGTGAAGAGGAGGCAGGACATCAGCCCCAGCATTTT.

The rearrangement joins TRBV30 to TRBJ1-6; D unresolved. The CDR3 has 12 amino acids. The V gene's germline CDR1 is GTSNPN and CDR2 SVGIG (reference sequence). V lost 1 base and J 13 bases, leaving 11 bases between the germline ends. Here the CDR3 reads CAWSETTGPLHF. DNA of the CDR3: TGTGCCTGGAGTGAGACGACGGGGCCCCTCCACTTT.

The chain employs TRBV3-1 (or the pseudogene TRBV3-2) and TRBJ1-2; 7 bases align to TRBD1. The J segment lost 2 bases and the V segment lost 1 base, leaving 4 bases of the junction unmatched. Germline CDR1 reads LGHDT; CDR2 reads YNNKEL (reference sequence). The CDR3 is made up of 15 amino acids. The CDR3 here is CASSQVGGSNYGYTF. DNA of the CDR3: TGTGCCAGCAGCCAAGTAGGGGGCTCCAACTATGGCTACACCTTC.

The chain combines TRBV19 with TRBJ1-5; 10 bases map to TRBD1. CDR1 and CDR2 from the germline V gene are LNHDA and SQIVND (reference sequence). The CDR3 totals 15 residues. Losses at the gene ends were 6 bases for V and 1 base for J; bases not matched to a gene: 3. CDR3 in DNA: TGTGCCAGTAGACGGGACAGGGGAAGCAATCAGCCCCAGCATTTT. Translation: CASRRDRGSNQPQHF.

The chain employs TRBV4-2 and TRBJ1-1; TRBD1 matches at 10 bases. CDR1 LGHNA and CDR2 YNFKEQ come from the germline V gene. V shed 1 base, J shed 5 bases, and the junction held 7 bases outside the gene matches. This CDR3 spans 16 amino acids. The CDR3 DNA follows: TGTGCCAGCAGCCAAGGAAGGGACAGGGGTCGGACTGAAGCTTTCTTT. This sequence encodes CASSQGRDRGRTEAFF.

The V gene is TRBV6-1, the J gene TRBJ1-1; 8 bases map to TRBD1. The CDR3 length is 16 residues. The germline gives CDR1 MNHNS, CDR2 SASEGT. J lost 1 base, V lost 3 bases, and 7 bases had no gene match. The CDR3 DNA reads as TGTGCCAGCAGTGAGCCGGGACAGGTGGGGAACACTGAAGCTTTCTTT. Translation gives CASSEPGQVGNTEAFF.

To note about this clone: One end of the junction fails to match germline, which may point to a read error. The chain combines TRBV13 with TRBJ2-3; D gene unclear. Germline V lookup: CDR1 PRHDT, CDR2 FYEKMQ (reference sequence). This CDR3 contains 13 residues. Here the CDR3 reads CASSLGRPDTQYF. The CDR3, as DNA: TGTGCCAGCAGCCTAGGACGTCCAGATACGCAGTATTTT. Based on the CDR3 plus reference TRBV13 and TRBJ2-3, the full variable domain is AAGVIQSPRHLIKEKRETATLKCYPIPRHDTVYWYQQGPGQDPQFLISFYEKMQSDKGSIPDRFSAQQFSDYHSELNMSSLELGDSALYFCASSLGRPDTQYFGPGTRLTVL.

This clone was recorded only once. V and J are TRBV28 and TRBJ2-7; 9 bases are a match to TRBD1. The V gene end was trimmed by 4 bases and the J gene end by 3 bases; junction bases not matched to a gene: 7. The CDR3 spans 15 residues. Germline V gene lookup returns CDR1 MDHEN and CDR2 SYDVKM. The CDR3 region has the DNA TGTGCCAGCAGTTCTACCGGGACAGGGATCTACGAGCAGTACTTC. Amino acids: CASSSTGTGIYEQYF. The full variable domain, rest sourced from reference TRBV28 and TRBJ2-7, is DVKVTQSSRYLVKRTGEKVFLECVQDMDHENMFWYRQDPGLGLRLIYFSYDVKMKEKGDIPEGYSVSREKKERFSLILESASTNQTSMYLCASSSTGTGIYEQYFGPGTRLTVT.

V usage is TRBV4-3 and J usage is TRBJ2-5, with D unresolved. The CDR3 extends over 13 amino acids. Germline lookup yields CDR1 LGHNA and CDR2 YSLEER. Deletions cut 5 bases from V and 4 bases from J, with 11 bases between. For the CDR3, the DNA is TGCGCCAGCAGCTCGGGTTTCGGAGAGACCCAGTACTTC. Its protein product is CASSSGFGETQYF.

This chain joins TRBV2 and TRBJ1-4, with a weak D call TRBD1 (5 bases). CDR1 and CDR2 (germline): SNHLY, FYNNEI. V shed 5 bases and J shed 2 bases, with 15 bases lying between them. This CDR3 has 16 residues. The CDR3 spells CASSPREGWTNEKLFF. The CDR3 DNA sequence: TGTGCCAGCAGTCCCAGGGAAGGGTGGACTAATGAAAAACTGTTTTTT.

The chain is built from TRBV18 and TRBJ1-2, with a weak D call TRBD1 (5 bases). Per the germline V gene, CDR1 is KGHSH and CDR2 is LQKENI. Trimming left V 3 bases short and J 3 bases short, with 14 bases between. CDR3 length: 15 amino acids. The CDR3, as DNA: TGTGCCAGCTCACCCTCGGGACTGGCGGACTATGGCTACACCTTC. This sequence encodes CASSPSGLADYGYTF.

V gene TRBV11-2 combines with J gene TRBJ2-1; 12 bases map to TRBD2. Germline-derived CDR1 and CDR2 are SGHAT and FQNNGV. V shed 4 bases and J 6 bases; nucleotides not matched to a gene: 7. The CDR3 runs to 16 residues. CDR3 protein: CASSSRLAGGRNEQFF. The CDR3 bases are TGTGCCAGCAGCTCGAGGCTAGCGGGGGGGCGCAATGAGCAGTTCTTC.

The chain is built from TRBV10-2 and TRBJ2-1, with no clear D. This CDR3 contains 11 residues. Looked up from germline, CDR1 is WSHSY and CDR2 is SAAADI. V lost 3 bases and J 9 bases, leaving 6 bases between the germline ends. The chain's CDR3 is CASSEFREQFF. The CDR3 nucleotides are TGCGCCAGCAGTGAATTCCGTGAGCAGTTCTTC.